A selection of T cell receptor beta chains follows, all from one sample in a study of Graves' ophthalmopathy and Graves' hyperthyroidism. One entry per CDR3 protein results from TCRdb running MiXCR on the multiplex PCR reads. The profile covers fewer than 650,000 distinct CDR3 sequences, with 22% appearing a single time and around 7% taken by the ten largest. The specimen was peripheral blood. The source of these receptors is a woman younger than 35 with stable Graves' hyperthyroidism. Some clones in this sample may be carry-over from other donors' samples. The conserved cysteine and the conserved F or W are not part of the CDR3 here.

V gene	CDR3 protein
TRBV6-5	ASSYLAEETQY
TRBV10-3	ATPGLSGGYT
TRBV9	ASGEGDQPQH
TRBV28	ASNFKSNQPQH
TRBV7-8	ASSLATGRNQPQH
TRBV20-1	SARNRQGWTEAF
TRBV29-1	SVAGSLYSNQPQH
TRBV15	ATSTRTGGVGYT
TRBV4-1	ASSQGSHEAGELF
TRBV12-3/TRBV12-4	ASSSTSIGDGYT
TRBV7-9	ASSFGSRRQETQY
TRBV19	ASSLDREEDEQY
TRBV6-1	ASKKRGTYEQY
TRBV11-2	ASSFSPNTEAF
TRBV6-1	ASSDWDRGDYGYT
TRBV7-9	ASSLTSGETYEQY
TRBV12-3/TRBV12-4	ASSLHGGNIQY
TRBV7-6	ASSFQAGARAGELF
TRBV7-2	ASSHPGGFGYT
TRBV5-1	ASSQRLAGGETQY
TRBV20-1	SARVGEGAEAF
TRBV5-1	ASSRRTGVSQPQH
TRBV28	ASSQTGVGEQY
TRBV10-3	ASSESKGQFYGYT
TRBV12-3/TRBV12-4	ASSHGIRTGENGYT
TRBV28	ASTSGGRVKETQY
TRBV30	AWSVLRGRHEQY
TRBV7-7	ASSLICGRAQETQY
TRBV6-1	ASSRTSGGGNNEQF
TRBV2	ASSAEPQAYEQY
TRBV3-1	ASSPRGLPEQY
TRBV29-1	SALGTGQYYEQY
TRBV28	ASSLLAGMTEAF
TRBV12-3/TRBV12-4	ATQTGPQH
TRBV20-1	SARLDRGTYGYT
TRBV6-1	ASSIGTGEDGYT
TRBV28	ASSLYAGANVLT
TRBV6-1	ASSQRSMSLYEQY
TRBV24-1	ATSDQGRETQY
TRBV12-3/TRBV12-4	ASSFNTYQPQH
TRBV10-1	ASSETTGGAGEQY
TRBV11-2	ASSLDFQGFQPQH
TRBV7-2	ASSLRGLANTEAF
TRBV2	ASSESGGSVNYGYT
TRBV6-2/TRBV6-3	ASSYSDGRNYGYT
TRBV10-2	ASSDGQPQH
TRBV5-1	ASSSRAISYEQY
TRBV24-1	ATSTNNYGYT
TRBV20-1	SARVPGQGFWSSYEQY
TRBV2	ASSTMYQETQY
TRBV19	ASSIVASGAYEQY